These 10 T cell receptor beta chains share one sample of origin, sequenced in a study of cytomegalovirus exposure and HLA in healthy donors. PCR primers comprised 60 Vbeta and 13 Jbeta primers. The protocol was immunoSEQ multiplex PCR, while the TCRdb copy is restricted to in-frame clones and leaves out a portion. Its table lists about 130,000 clones. The sample was PBMCs. Every receptor here comes from an older woman in good health and CMV-seronegative.

The chain uses TRBV11-2 and TRBJ2-7, with TRBD1 as a possible D gene (6 bases). From germline, CDR1 is SGHAT and CDR2 FQNNGV. The CDR3 runs 17 residues. V lost 5 bases, J lost 2 bases, and 22 bases lay in between. Written as DNA, the CDR3 is TGTGCCAGCAGCCCCTACTCCCGGGACACGTCAACCTACGAGCAGTACTTC. Translation gives CASSPYSRDTSTYEQYF.

The genes are TRBV7-8 and TRBJ1-5; no clear D. With 3 bases removed from V and 4 bases from J, the gap between germline ends came to 13 bases. This CDR3 comprises 15 residues. Germline V lookup: CDR1 SGHVS, CDR2 FQNEAQ. The CDR3 coding sequence is TGTGCCAGCAGCTTGGGCCGGATTTCTAATCAGCCCCAGCATTTT. Its protein product is CASSLGRISNQPQHF. The full variable domain, with the rest looked up from reference TRBV7-8 and TRBJ1-5, is GAGVSQSPRYKVAKRGQDVALRCDPISGHVSLFWYQQALGQGPEFLTYFQNEAQLDKSGLPSDRFFAERPEGSVSTLKIQRTQQEDSAVYLCASSLGRISNQPQHFGDGTRLSIL.

The CDR3 is CARGGRREAFF. In DNA form, the CDR3 reads TGTGCCAGAGGGGGACGGCGAGAAGCTTTCTTT. The chain joins TRBV19 to TRBJ1-1; a weak D match, TRBD1 (6 bases). CDR3 length: 11 residues. Per the germline V gene, CDR1 is LNHDA and CDR2 is SQIVND (reference sequence). Trimming removed 9 bases at V and 8 bases at J, with 13 bases between.

V and J are TRBV6-1 and TRBJ1-2, with D tentatively TRBD1 (5 bases). V lost 2 bases and J 0 bases, leaving 10 bases between the germline ends. Germline lookup yields CDR1 MNHNS and CDR2 SASEGT. The length of the CDR3 is 15 residues. The CDR3 coding sequence is TGTGCCAGCAGTGAAACCGACAGATCTAACTATGGCTACACCTTC. Amino acids: CASSETDRSNYGYTF.

V usage is TRBV28 and J usage is TRBJ1-2; D unresolved. CDR3 size: 14 residues. Germline CDR1 reads MDHEN; CDR2 reads SYDVKM. V was shortened by 5 bases and J by 7 bases, with 17 bases between the two germline ends. The CDR3 nucleotides are TGTGCCAGCAGTCTATTATCCCCAGGTCTTGGCTACACCTTC. It is translated as CASSLLSPGLGYTF.

The rearrangement links TRBV4-1 to TRBJ2-5; the D gene is possibly TRBD1 (7 bases). Germline CDR1 reads MGHRA; CDR2 reads YSYEKL. Trimming took off 3 bases at V and 5 bases at J, with 13 bases between the two ends. This CDR3 comprises 14 residues. The CDR3 protein is CASSQQGGSETQYF. The DNA for the CDR3 is TGCGCCAGCAGCCAGCAGGGGGGAAGCGAGACCCAGTACTTC.

The rearrangement links TRBV4-2 to TRBJ2-2, with D tentatively TRBD1 (6 bases). Per the germline V gene, CDR1 is LGHNA and CDR2 is YNFKEQ. The V and J ends lost 0 bases and 1 base respectively, with 6 bases between them. The CDR3 consists of 15 residues. The CDR3 DNA follows: TGTGCCAGCAGCCAAGAAGGGGGGAACACCGGGGAGCTGTTTTTT. As protein: CASSQEGGNTGELFF.

This chain uses TRBV10-3 with TRBJ1-2; D is undetermined. CDR3 length: 16 amino acids. Germline V lookup: CDR1 ENHRY, CDR2 SYGVKD. Trimming stripped 0 bases from V and 4 bases from J, with 15 bases between. CDR3 loop: CAISESETPGSYGYTF. The CDR3 region has the DNA TGTGCCATCAGTGAGTCGGAGACACCGGGAAGCTATGGCTACACCTTC.

V and J are TRBV5-1 and TRBJ2-7; 10 nucleotides match TRBD2. V gave up 4 bases and J gave up 7 bases; unmatched junction bases: 8. CDR1 and CDR2 from the germline V gene are SGHRS and YFSETQ. The CDR3 extends over 14 amino acids. CDR3 in amino acids: CASSATSGIGEQYF. CDR3 nucleotides: TGCGCCAGCAGCGCCACTAGCGGGATTGGGGAGCAGTACTTC.

This rearrangement joins TRBV29-1 to TRBJ1-6, with a weak D call TRBD1 (5 bases). The CDR3 sequence is 14 residues long. In germline, CDR1 is SQVTM, CDR2 ANQGSEA. Trimming took off 6 bases at V and 5 bases at J, with 14 bases between the two ends. The CDR3 sequence is CSVRAQSNNSPLHF. The CDR3 nucleotides read TGCAGCGTCAGGGCACAGTCCAATAATTCACCCCTCCACTTT.